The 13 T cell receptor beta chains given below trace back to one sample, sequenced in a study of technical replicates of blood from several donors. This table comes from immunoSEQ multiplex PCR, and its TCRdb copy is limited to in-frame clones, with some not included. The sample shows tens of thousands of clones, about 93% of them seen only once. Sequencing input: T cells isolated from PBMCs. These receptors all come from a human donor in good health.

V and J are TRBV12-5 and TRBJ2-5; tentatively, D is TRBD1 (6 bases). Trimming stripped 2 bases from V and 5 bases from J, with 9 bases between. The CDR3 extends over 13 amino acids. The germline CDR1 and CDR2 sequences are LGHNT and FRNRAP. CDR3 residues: CASGLNQGETQYF. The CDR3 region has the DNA TGTGCTAGTGGTTTGAACCAGGGGGAGACCCAGTACTTC.

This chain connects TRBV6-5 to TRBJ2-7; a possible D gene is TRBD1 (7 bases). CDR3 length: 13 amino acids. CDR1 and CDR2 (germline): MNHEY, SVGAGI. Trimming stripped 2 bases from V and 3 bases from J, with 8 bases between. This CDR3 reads CASSYQGGYEQYF. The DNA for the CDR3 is TGTGCCAGCAGTTACCAGGGGGGCTACGAGCAGTACTTC.

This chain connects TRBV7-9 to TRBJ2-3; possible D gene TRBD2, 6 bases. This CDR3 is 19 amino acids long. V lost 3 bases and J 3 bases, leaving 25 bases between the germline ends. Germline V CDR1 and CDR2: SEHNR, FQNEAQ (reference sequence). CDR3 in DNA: TGTGCCAGCAGCTTGGAGGGACTGGCCAACCGGCTTAGGACAGATACGCAGTATTTT. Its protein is CASSLEGLANRLRTDTQYF.

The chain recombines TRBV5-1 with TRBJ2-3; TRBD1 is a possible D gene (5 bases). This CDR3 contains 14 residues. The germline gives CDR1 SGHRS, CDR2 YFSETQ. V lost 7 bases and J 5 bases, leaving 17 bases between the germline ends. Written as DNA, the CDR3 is TGCGCCAGCCAGTGGAAGGGGCCGGGAGATACGCAGTATTTT. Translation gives CASQWKGPGDTQYF.

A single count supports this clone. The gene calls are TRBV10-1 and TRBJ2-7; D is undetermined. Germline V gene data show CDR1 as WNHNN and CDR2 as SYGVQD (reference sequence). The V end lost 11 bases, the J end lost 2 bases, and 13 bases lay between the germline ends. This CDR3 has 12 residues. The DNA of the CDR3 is TGCGCCGGTAATGGCGGTACCTACGAGCAGTACTTC. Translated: CAGNGGTYEQYF.

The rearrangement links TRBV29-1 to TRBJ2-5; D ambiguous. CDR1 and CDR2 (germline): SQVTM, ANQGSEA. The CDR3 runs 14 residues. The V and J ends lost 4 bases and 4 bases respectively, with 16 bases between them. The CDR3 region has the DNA TGCAGCGTTGCCCTAATCGGCTCGGGAGAGACCCAGTACTTC. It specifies CSVALIGSGETQYF.

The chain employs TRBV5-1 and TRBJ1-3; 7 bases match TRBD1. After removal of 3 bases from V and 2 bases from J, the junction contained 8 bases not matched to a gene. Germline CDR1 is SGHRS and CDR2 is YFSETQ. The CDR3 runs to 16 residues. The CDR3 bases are TGCGCCAGCAGCTATTCTCGGGACAGCCCTGGAAACACCATATATTTT. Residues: CASSYSRDSPGNTIYF.

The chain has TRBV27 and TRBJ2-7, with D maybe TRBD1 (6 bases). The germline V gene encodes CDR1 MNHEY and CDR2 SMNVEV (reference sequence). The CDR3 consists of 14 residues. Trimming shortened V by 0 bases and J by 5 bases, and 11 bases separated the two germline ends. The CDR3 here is CASSLSRGYNEQYF. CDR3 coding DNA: TGTGCCAGCAGTTTATCCAGGGGTTACAACGAGCAGTACTTC.

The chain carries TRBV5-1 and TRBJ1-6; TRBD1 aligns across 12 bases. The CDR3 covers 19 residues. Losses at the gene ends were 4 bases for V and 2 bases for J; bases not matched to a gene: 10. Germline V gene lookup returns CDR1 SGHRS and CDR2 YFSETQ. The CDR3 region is CASSDGTGGSLAYNSPLHF. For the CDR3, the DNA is TGCGCCAGCAGCGACGGGACAGGGGGCTCTCTTGCCTATAATTCACCCCTCCACTTT.

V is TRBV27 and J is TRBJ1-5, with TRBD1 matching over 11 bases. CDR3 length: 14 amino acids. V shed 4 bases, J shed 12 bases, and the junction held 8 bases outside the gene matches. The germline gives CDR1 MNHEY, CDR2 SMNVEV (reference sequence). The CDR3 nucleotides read TGTGCCAGCAGTTACGGGACAGGGGGGGAGGGCCAGCATTTT. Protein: CASSYGTGGEGQHF.

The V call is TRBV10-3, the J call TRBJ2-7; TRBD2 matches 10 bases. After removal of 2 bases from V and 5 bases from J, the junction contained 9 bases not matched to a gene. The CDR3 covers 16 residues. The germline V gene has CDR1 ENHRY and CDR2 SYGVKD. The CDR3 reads CAISENLAGVSDEQYF. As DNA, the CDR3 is TGTGCCATCAGTGAGAACCTAGCGGGAGTTAGTGACGAGCAGTACTTC.

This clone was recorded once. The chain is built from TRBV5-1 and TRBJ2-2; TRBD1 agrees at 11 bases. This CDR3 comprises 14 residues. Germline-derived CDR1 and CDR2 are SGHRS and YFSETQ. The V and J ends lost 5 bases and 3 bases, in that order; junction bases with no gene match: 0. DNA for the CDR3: TGCGCCAGCAGGGGACAGGGGGACACCGGGGAGCTGTTTTTT. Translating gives CASRGQGDTGELFF.

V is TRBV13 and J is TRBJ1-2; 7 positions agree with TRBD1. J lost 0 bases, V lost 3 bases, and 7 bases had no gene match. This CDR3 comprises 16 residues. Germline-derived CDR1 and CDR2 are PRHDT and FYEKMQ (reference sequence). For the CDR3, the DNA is TGTGCCAGCAGCTTTGCAGGGGGTAAAGCTAACTATGGCTACACCTTC. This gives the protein CASSFAGGKANYGYTF.